This is a list of T cell receptor beta chains from one sample in a study of blood T cell repertoires in COVID-19. Profiled with immunoSEQ multiplex PCR; TCRdb holds only in-frame clones, not every one. The sample includes roughly 250,000 clones, around 85% seen only once; the top ten take 3% to 4%. Source material: PBMCs or T cells enriched from blood (not recorded which). The receptor set was obtained from a woman in her thirties or forties with acute COVID-19. CDR3s include the opening cysteine and the closing phenylalanine or tryptophan. The D gene is left open where the match is weak. Clone size is shown for a subset of rows, as once, few, many or a class of expanded clone.

D gene,V gene,clone size,J gene,CDR3 protein,CDR3 DNA
-,TRBV6-5,-,TRBJ2-7,CASSRDTGTGYEQYF,TGTGCCAGCAGTAGGGATACCGGGACTGGATACGAGCAGTACTTC
-,TRBV14,-,TRBJ2-3,CASSQGGTQYF,TGTGCCAGCAGCCAAGGCGGTACGCAGTATTTT
-,TRBV29-1,-,TRBJ2-1,CSAFSGGYNEQFF,TGCAGCGCTTTCTCTGGGGGGTACAATGAGCAGTTCTTC
-,TRBV9,-,TRBJ2-1,CASSAASSGAQPYNEQFF,TGTGCCAGCAGCGCAGCAAGTTCGGGAGCCCAACCTTACAATGAGCAGTTCTTC
-,TRBV20-1,-,TRBJ2-7,CSARDLVGQYF,TGCAGTGCTAGAGATTTGGTCGGGCAGTACTTC
TRBD2,TRBV28,-,TRBJ2-1,CASTSTSGSLNEQFF,TGTGCCAGCACATCGACTAGCGGGAGCCTCAATGAGCAGTTCTTC
-,TRBV21-1,few,TRBJ2-7,CASSNGQTSYEQYF,TGTGCCAGCAGCAACGGACAGACGTCCTACGAGCAGTACTTC
-,TRBV19,-,TRBJ2-2,CASSTAQAGELFF,TGTGCCAGTAGTACGGCGCAGGCCGGGGAGCTGTTTTTT
-,TRBV11-2,-,TRBJ2-7,CASNQPGLTHYEQYF,TGTGCCAGCAATCAACCGGGACTTACCCACTACGAGCAGTACTTC
TRBD1,TRBV5-3,-,TRBJ1-3,CARSLGPRGRRNTIYF,TGTGCCAGAAGCTTGGGTCCCAGGGGGCGAAGAAACACCATATATTTT
TRBD1,TRBV27,-,TRBJ1-1,CASSPGSARGHTEAFF,TGTGCCAGCAGCCCCGGGTCGGCCAGGGGGCATACTGAAGCTTTCTTT
TRBD2,TRBV29-1,few,TRBJ2-7,CSVQVAGEKSTYEQYF,TGCAGCGTTCAAGTGGCGGGAGAGAAATCCACCTACGAGCAGTACTTC
TRBD2,TRBV7-9,-,TRBJ2-1,CASTALAGGPGDEQFF,TGTGCCAGCACCGCCCTAGCGGGAGGGCCGGGAGATGAGCAGTTCTTC
-,TRBV9,once,TRBJ1-1,CASSVGTVGNTEAFF,TGTGCCAGCAGCGTAGGGACAGTGGGGAACACTGAAGCTTTCTTT
-,TRBV7-3,-,TRBJ2-3,CASSPVSTDTQYF,TGTGCCAGCAGCCCGGTTAGCACAGATACGCAGTATTTT
-,TRBV13,-,TRBJ1-3,CASSRGTKRNTIYF,TGTGCCAGCAGCCGCGGGACGAAACGAAACACCATATATTTT
TRBD2,TRBV3-1/TRBV3-2,-,TRBJ2-3,CASSQVVEREGLTDTQYF,TGTGCCAGCAGCCAAGTCGTAGAGCGGGAGGGCCTCACAGATACGCAGTATTTT
TRBD2,TRBV6-5,-,TRBJ2-7,CASRLAGHEQYF,TGTGCCAGCAGACTAGCGGGTCACGAGCAGTACTTC
-,TRBV7-2,-,TRBJ1-2,CASSLGQLYGYTF,TGTGCCAGCAGCTTAGGACAGCTCTATGGCTACACCTTC
TRBD2,TRBV3-1/TRBV3-2,-,TRBJ2-5,CASSRGTSGKGETQYF,TGTGCCAGCAGCCGCGGGACTAGCGGGAAAGGGGAGACCCAGTACTTC
-,TRBV6-5,-,TRBJ1-2,CASSYSEGRYTF,TGTGCCAGCAGTTACTCGGAAGGGAGGTACACCTTC
-,TRBV29-1,once,TRBJ2-1,CSAKRTRHNEQFF,TGCAGCGCTAAAAGGACTCGGCACAATGAGCAGTTCTTC
TRBD2,TRBV11-1,few,TRBJ2-2,CASSLVLAGYTGELFF,TGTGCCAGCAGCTTAGTCCTAGCGGGTTACACCGGGGAGCTGTTTTTT
-,TRBV4-1,few,TRBJ1-5,CASSQELTVIDQPQHF,TGCGCCAGCAGCCAAGAGTTGACAGTAATCGATCAGCCCCAGCATTTT
-,TRBV4-2,-,TRBJ2-2,CASSQDSTGELFF,TGTGCCAGCAGCCAAGACTCCACCGGGGAGCTGTTTTTT
TRBD1,TRBV7-9,few,TRBJ2-7,CASSPDRGSYEQYF,TGTGCCAGCAGCCCCGACAGGGGGTCGTACGAGCAGTACTTC
-,TRBV11-2,-,TRBJ2-3,CASSLVYGRDTQYF,TGTGCCAGCAGCTTAGTTTACGGTCGGGATACGCAGTATTTT
TRBD2,TRBV7-7,-,TRBJ2-1,CASSPIAGSGHEQFF,TGTGCTAGCAGCCCGATAGCGGGATCAGGGCATGAGCAGTTCTTC
-,TRBV7-3,-,TRBJ2-3,CASSLTGTELDTQYF,TGTGCCAGCAGCTTAACGGGGACTGAATTGGATACGCAGTATTTT
TRBD1,TRBV19,-,TRBJ2-7,CASSEGQGTYEQYF,TGTGCCAGTAGTGAGGGACAGGGTACCTACGAGCAGTACTTC
-,TRBV9,-,TRBJ2-7,CASSVGLTGTPPYEQYF,TGTGCCAGCAGCGTAGGGCTCACCGGGACACCCCCCTACGAGCAGTACTTC
-,TRBV4-1,-,TRBJ1-3,CASSQIETGTGNTIYF,TGCGCCAGCAGCCAGATAGAGACGGGTACTGGAAACACCATATATTTT
-,TRBV20-1,-,TRBJ1-1,CSAPLDTEAFF,TGCAGTGCTCCTCTTGACACTGAAGCTTTCTTT
-,TRBV19,-,TRBJ2-4,CASSKTGQLHHLAKNIQYF,TGTGCCAGTAGTAAAACGGGACAATTACATCATTTAGCCAAAAACATTCAGTACTTC
-,TRBV23-1,-,TRBJ1-4,CATEGRDEKLFF,TGCGCCACCGAGGGAAGGGATGAAAAACTGTTTTTT
-,TRBV9,once,TRBJ1-2,CASSVAAQTAYGYTF,TGTGCCAGCAGCGTGGCGGCACAAACCGCCTATGGCTACACCTTC
TRBD2,TRBV7-3,-,TRBJ2-1,CASSRTSGLHEQFF,TGTGCCAGCAGCCGGACTAGCGGGTTACATGAGCAGTTCTTC
TRBD1,TRBV4-1,-,TRBJ2-7,CASSHRSKTGSHEQYF,TGCGCCAGCAGCCACCGATCCAAGACAGGGTCCCACGAGCAGTACTTC
TRBD2,TRBV11-2,-,TRBJ2-1,CASSLVIGRAAYNEQFF,TGTGCCAGCAGCTTAGTGATCGGGAGGGCCGCCTACAATGAGCAGTTCTTC
TRBD2,TRBV7-3,-,TRBJ2-3,CASSLNEGLAADTQYF,TGTGCCAGCAGCTTAAACGAGGGACTAGCGGCAGATACGCAGTATTTT
-,TRBV6-5,-,TRBJ2-3,CASSYSSSVASDTQYF,TGTGCCAGCAGTTACTCCTCTAGTGTCGCATCAGATACGCAGTATTTT
-,TRBV29-1,-,TRBJ2-1,CSAGARHDEQFF,TGCAGCGCTGGGGCTAGACATGATGAGCAGTTCTTC
-,TRBV7-3,-,TRBJ2-2,CASSLVLNTGELFF,TGTGCCAGCAGCTTAGTTCTTAACACCGGGGAGCTGTTTTTT
-,TRBV12-3/TRBV12-4,-,TRBJ2-7,CASSLGQRYEQYF,TGTGCCAGCAGTTTGGGGCAGCGCTACGAGCAGTACTTC
-,TRBV18,-,TRBJ2-1,CASSLQLEGEQFF,TGTGCCAGCTCGCTACAATTGGAGGGTGAGCAGTTCTTC
TRBD2,TRBV6-6,few,TRBJ2-3,CASSPTSGRVGGTDTQYF,TGTGCCAGCAGTCCGACTAGCGGGAGGGTGGGGGGCACAGATACGCAGTATTTT
TRBD2,TRBV13,-,TRBJ2-5,CASSLGGGSFQETQYF,TGTGCCAGCAGCTTAGGGGGCGGGAGTTTCCAAGAGACCCAGTACTTC
-,TRBV12-3/TRBV12-4,few,TRBJ1-2,CASSLEGNGYTF,TGTGCCAGCAGTTTGGAGGGCAATGGCTACACCTTC
-,TRBV20-1,once,TRBJ2-1,CSASRPGLRNEQFF,TGCAGTGCTAGTCGGCCTGGACTTCGTAATGAGCAGTTCTTC
-,TRBV7-9,-,TRBJ2-7,CASSLQDYEQYF,TGTGCCAGCAGTCTCCAGGACTACGAGCAGTACTTC
TRBD1,TRBV7-6,once,TRBJ1-2,CASSLGQGGGYGYTF,TGTGCCAGCAGCTTAGGGCAAGGGGGCGGCTATGGCTACACCTTC
-,TRBV5-1,-,TRBJ1-3,CASRRISGNTIYF,TGCGCCAGCAGGCGGATCTCTGGAAACACCATATATTTT
-,TRBV6-5,-,TRBJ1-3,CASTGRSGNTIYF,TGTGCCAGCACCGGTCGCTCTGGAAACACCATATATTTT